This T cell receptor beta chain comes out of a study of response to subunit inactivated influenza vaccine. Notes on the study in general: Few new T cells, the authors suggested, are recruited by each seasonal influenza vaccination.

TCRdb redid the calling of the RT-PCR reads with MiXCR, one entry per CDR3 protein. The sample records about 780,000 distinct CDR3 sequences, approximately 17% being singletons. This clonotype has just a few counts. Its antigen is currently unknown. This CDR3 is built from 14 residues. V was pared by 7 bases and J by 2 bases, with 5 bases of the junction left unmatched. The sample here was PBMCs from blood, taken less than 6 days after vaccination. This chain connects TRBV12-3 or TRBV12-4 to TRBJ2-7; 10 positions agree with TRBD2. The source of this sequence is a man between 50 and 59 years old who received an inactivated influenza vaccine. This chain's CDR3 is CASTRSGRAYEQYF. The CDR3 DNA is TGTGCCAGCACCAGAAGCGGGAGGGCCTACGAGCAGTACTTC.